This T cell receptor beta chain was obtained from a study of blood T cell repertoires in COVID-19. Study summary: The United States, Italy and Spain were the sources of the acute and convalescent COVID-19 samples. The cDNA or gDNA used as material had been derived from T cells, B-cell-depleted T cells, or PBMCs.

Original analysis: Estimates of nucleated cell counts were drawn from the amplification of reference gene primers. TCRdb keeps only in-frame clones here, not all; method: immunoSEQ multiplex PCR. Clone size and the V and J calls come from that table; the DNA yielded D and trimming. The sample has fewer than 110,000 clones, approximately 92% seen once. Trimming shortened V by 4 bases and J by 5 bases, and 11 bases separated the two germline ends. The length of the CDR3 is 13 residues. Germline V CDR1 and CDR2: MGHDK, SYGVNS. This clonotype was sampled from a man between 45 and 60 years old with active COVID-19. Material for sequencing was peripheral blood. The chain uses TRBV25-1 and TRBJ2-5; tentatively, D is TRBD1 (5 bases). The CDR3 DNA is TGTGCCAGCAGTGCCGCAGGGTGGGAGACCCAGTACTTC. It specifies CASSAAGWETQYF.